Each of the 8 T cell receptor beta chains below was sequenced from the same sample in a study of cytomegalovirus exposure and HLA in healthy donors. Vbeta (60) and Jbeta (13) primers were used in the PCR. Libraries were prepared by immunoSEQ multiplex PCR; TCRdb keeps only in-frame clonotypes and omits some of them. The sample yields roughly 130,000 clones, approximately 80% seen once. The sequencing sample was made of PBMCs. These receptors originate from a woman aged 40 to 50 in good health and CMV-seropositive.

J is TRBJ2-3 and V is TRBV4-3; 8 bases align to TRBD1. CDR1 and CDR2 from the germline V gene are LGHNA and YSLEER. V lost 2 bases, J lost 4 bases, and 8 bases stayed unmatched. This CDR3 comprises 16 residues. The CDR3 coding sequence is TGCGCCAGCAGCCAAAATCTAGGACAGGGTCCAGATACGCAGTATTTT. Translation gives CASSQNLGQGPDTQYF.

Only a few counts were recorded for this clone. The chain couples TRBV14 to TRBJ2-3, with 10 nucleotides matching TRBD2. CDR3 size: 16 residues. J was trimmed by 8 bases and V by 0 bases; bases with no gene match: 8. CDR1 and CDR2 (germline): SGHDN, FVKESK. This CDR3 is CASSQDPSGRAGTQYF. The CDR3 coding sequence is TGTGCCAGCAGCCAAGATCCCAGCGGGAGGGCCGGTACGCAGTATTTT.

The CDR3 region is CASSESGKDQPQHF. CDR3 DNA: TGTGCCAGCAGTGAAAGCGGGAAGGATCAGCCCCAGCATTTT. This sequence joins TRBV6-1 and TRBJ1-5; no clear D. The V end lost 2 bases, the J end lost 5 bases, and 10 bases lay between the germline ends. Germline CDR1 MNHNS, CDR2 SASEGT. The CDR3 loop spans 14 amino acids.

The chain carries TRBV27 and TRBJ2-2; D is perhaps TRBD1 (6 bases). Trimming took off 5 bases at V and 3 bases at J, with 10 bases between the two ends. The CDR3 contains 14 residues. From germline, CDR1 is MNHEY and CDR2 SMNVEV (reference sequence). The CDR3 region is CASSQNRDTGELFF. The CDR3 DNA reads as TGTGCCAGCAGTCAAAACAGGGACACCGGGGAGCTGTTTTTT.

This sequence joins TRBV15 and TRBJ2-7; TRBD1 matches 7 bases. The junction had 11 bases not matched to a gene; V was cut back by 0 bases and J by 3 bases. The germline CDR1 and CDR2 sequences are LNHNV and YYDKDF (reference sequence). The length of the CDR3 is 17 residues. Here the CDR3 reads CATSRDAKGARVYEQYF. CDR3 DNA sequence: TGTGCCACCAGCAGAGATGCGAAGGGGGCGCGGGTCTACGAGCAGTACTTC. Variable domain in full (rest from reference TRBV15 and TRBJ2-7): DAMVIQNPRYQVTQFGKPVTLSCSQTLNHNVMYWYQQKSSQAPKLLFHYYDKDFNNEADTPDNFQSRRPNTSFCFLDIRSPGLGDTAMYLCATSRDAKGARVYEQYFGPGTRLTVT.

The chain is built from TRBV27 and TRBJ2-7; TRBD1 matches 8 bases. The CDR3 is made up of 14 amino acids. Per germline, CDR1 MNHEY and CDR2 SMNVEV (reference sequence). Trimming cost V 0 bases and J 3 bases; bases outside gene matches: 1. Here the CDR3 DNA reads TGTGCCAGCAGTTTATCCACAGGGGGCTACGAGCAGTACTTC. This codes for CASSLSTGGYEQYF.

The V gene is TRBV30, the J gene TRBJ2-3; D may be TRBD2 (7 bases). In germline, CDR1 is GTSNPN, CDR2 SVGIG (reference sequence). The CDR3 runs 17 residues. V was cut by 2 bases and J by 6 bases, with 24 bases left in between. The CDR3: CAWSTRSGRGLVDTQYF. The CDR3 nucleotides read TGTGCCTGGAGTACAAGATCAGGGCGGGGGCTGGTGGATACGCAGTATTTT.

The V and J genes are TRBV10-3 and TRBJ2-7, with 7 bases identical to TRBD1. Losses at the gene ends were 5 bases for V and 1 base for J; bases not matched to a gene: 5. Looked up from germline, CDR1 is ENHRY and CDR2 is SYGVKD. This CDR3 is 14 amino acids long. The CDR3 loop is CAISSGTESYEQYF. CDR3 DNA: TGTGCCATCAGTTCCGGGACAGAGTCCTACGAGCAGTACTTC.